This TCR beta chain stems from a study of blood T cell repertoires in COVID-19. Study as a whole: In each case, the material was cDNA or gDNA derived from T cells, B-cell-depleted T cells, or PBMCs.

Study processing details: Reference gene primer amplification gave estimated nucleated cell counts. Profiling relied on immunoSEQ multiplex PCR, and the TCRdb table lists in-frame clones only, not all of them. D and trimming were read from the DNA, whereas the V and J calls and clone size are those reported in that table. The repertoire includes around 150,000 clones, 86% of them detected once, and 2.5% to 4% sits in the top ten. This clone was recorded only once. The sequence was collected from a man in his sixties or seventies with acute or convalescent COVID-19. Sequencing used peripheral blood.

CDR3 protein: CASSLITGVKNEQFF. CDR3 in DNA: TGTGCCAGCAGCTTAATAACGGGAGTGAAAAATGAGCAGTTCTTC. The V and J genes are TRBV7-9 and TRBJ2-1; D possibly corresponds to TRBD2 (6 bases). This CDR3 contains 15 residues. CDR1 and CDR2 from the germline V gene are SEHNR and FQNEAQ (reference sequence). Between the trimmed V and J ends, which lost 2 bases and 7 bases, there was a span of 15 bases.